Presented here are 25 T cell receptor beta chains from one specimen sequenced in a study of long-term antiretroviral therapy in people with HIV. Run at survey level, the immunoSEQ assay was version v3.0. The table came from immunoSEQ multiplex PCR; TCRdb's copy has only in-frame clones and leaves some out. Of under 20,000 clones listed, approximately 82% were seen once; the top ten hold around 15%. This specimen consisted of unsorted PBMCs, obtained 0.5 years before starting antiretroviral therapy. The receptor set was obtained from a woman between 45 and 60 years old with HIV.

The genes are TRBV14 and TRBJ2-5, with TRBD1 matching 11 bases. Germline V gene data show CDR1 as SGHDN and CDR2 as FVKESK. CDR3 length equals 13 residues. Trimming cost V 6 bases and J 7 bases; bases outside gene matches: 4. CDR3 bases: TGTGCCAGCAGATCAGGACAGGGGGCGACCCAGTACTTC. It specifies CASRSGQGATQYF.

J is TRBJ2-3 and V is TRBV7-2; D uncertain. Per germline, CDR1 SGHTA and CDR2 FQGNSA. V lost 3 bases and J lost 4, with 5 bases in between. The CDR3 is 12 amino acids. In nucleotides, the CDR3 is TGTGCCAGCAGCTTGGTGTCAGATACGCAGTATTTT. It translates to CASSLVSDTQYF.

The chain carries TRBV2 and TRBJ1-5; perhaps TRBD1 as D (6 bases). This CDR3 is built from 16 residues. Germline V gene sequence: CDR1 SNHLY, CDR2 FYNNEI. Between the trimmed V and J ends, which lost 3 bases and 3 bases, there was a span of 15 bases. DNA for the CDR3: TGTGCCAGCAGTGAGGGGGACACCGTCTACAATCAGCCCCAGCATTTT. Translating it yields CASSEGDTVYNQPQHF.

This chain uses TRBV7-3 with TRBJ2-2; 10 nucleotides line up with TRBD1. The J segment lost 4 bases and the V segment lost 6 bases, leaving 2 bases of the junction unmatched. The CDR3 spans 14 residues. In germline, CDR1 is SGHTA, CDR2 FQGTGA. CDR3 in amino acids: CASRRQGATGELFF. The DNA of the CDR3 is TGTGCCAGCAGACGACAGGGGGCCACCGGGGAGCTGTTTTTT.

This clone was recorded a few times. This chain's CDR3 is CASSLSGYGSPLHF. The CDR3 DNA follows: TGTGCCAGCAGTTTATCCGGGTACGGTTCACCCCTCCACTTT. This sequence joins TRBV27 and TRBJ1-6; no definite D call. Germline CDR1 reads MNHEY; CDR2 reads SMNVEV (reference sequence). The CDR3 has 14 amino acids. Deletions cut 0 bases from V and 9 bases from J, with 9 bases between.

The chain carries TRBV5-1 and TRBJ2-5; 10 nucleotides line up with TRBD2. V shed 2 bases and J 4 bases; nucleotides not matched to a gene: 11. This CDR3 is 17 amino acids long. CDR1 is SGHRS, CDR2 YFSETQ, per germline. This chain's CDR3 is CASSLGAAGGLRETQYF. The CDR3 DNA sequence: TGCGCCAGCAGCTTAGGCGCAGCGGGGGGGCTCAGAGAGACCCAGTACTTC.

The chain combines TRBV29-1 with TRBJ1-1, with 9 bases aligning to TRBD1. The germline gives CDR1 SQVTM, CDR2 ANQGSEA. This CDR3 spans 14 amino acids. Trimming removed 7 bases from V and 0 bases from J; junction bases left unmatched: 6. CDR3 nucleotides: TGCAGCGCCGACGGGACAGGGATGAACACTGAAGCTTTCTTT. Its protein product is CSADGTGMNTEAFF.

V is TRBV27 and J is TRBJ1-6, with 7 bases that match TRBD1. V lost 10 bases and J lost 2; bases outside the gene matches: 8. Germline V lookup: CDR1 MNHEY, CDR2 SMNVEV (reference sequence). The CDR3 totals 15 residues. This CDR3 is CATSRGGTYNSPLHF. Written as DNA, the CDR3 is TGTGCCACCTCCAGGGGGGGAACCTATAATTCACCCCTCCACTTT.

The rearrangement uses TRBV18 and TRBJ1-6; D not certain. V lost 3 bases to trimming and J lost 0 bases, with 6 bases between them. The CDR3 sequence is 15 residues long. CDR1 is KGHSH, CDR2 LQKENI, per germline. In DNA, the CDR3 is TGTGCCAGCTCACCTTTTGACTCCTATAATTCACCCCTCCACTTT. Its protein product is CASSPFDSYNSPLHF. The full variable domain, in which reference TRBV18 and TRBJ1-6 provide the parts outside the CDR3, is NAGVMQNPRHLVRRRGQEARLRCSPMKGHSHVYWYRQLPEEGLKFMVYLQKENIIDESGMPKERFSAEFPKEGPSILRIQQVVRGDSAAYFCASSPFDSYNSPLHFGNGTRLTVT.

The chain carries TRBV30 and TRBJ2-5; the D gene is possibly TRBD2 (7 bases). Trimming shortened V by 3 bases and J by 7 bases, and 18 bases separated the two germline ends. The CDR3 loop spans 14 amino acids. Germline CDR1 is GTSNPN and CDR2 is SVGIG (reference sequence). This CDR3 reads CAWSLKGGPATQYF. The CDR3 DNA reads as TGTGCCTGGAGCCTCAAGGGGGGGCCGGCGACCCAGTACTTC. Using reference TRBV30 and TRBJ2-5 for the parts outside the CDR3, the full variable domain is SQTIHQWPATLVQPVGSPLSLECTVEGTSNPNLYWYRQAAGRGLQLLFYSVGIGQISSEVPQNLSASRPQDRQFILSSKKLLLSDSGFYLCAWSLKGGPATQYFGPGTRLLVL.

The rearrangement uses TRBV5-4 and TRBJ1-1; weak D call: TRBD1 (6 bases). This CDR3 is 14 amino acids long. Trimming removed 4 bases from V and 10 bases from J, with 20 bases in between. Per the germline V gene, CDR1 is SGHNT and CDR2 is YYREEE (reference sequence). The CDR3 sequence is CASSKEIQGYGAFF. For the CDR3, the DNA is TGTGCCAGCAGCAAAGAAATACAGGGTTATGGAGCTTTCTTT.

The V and J genes are TRBV19 and TRBJ1-1, with D hard to call. The CDR3 consists of 15 residues. Per the germline V gene, CDR1 is LNHDA and CDR2 is SQIVND (reference sequence). V lost 3 bases and J 2 bases, leaving 13 bases between the germline ends. CDR3 region: CASSMSESRNTEAFF. The CDR3 DNA reads as TGTGCCAGTAGTATGAGTGAGTCCCGAAACACTGAAGCTTTCTTT.

This chain links TRBV6-5 with TRBJ2-2; no reliable D call. V was trimmed by 2 bases and J by 4 bases, leaving 2 bases between them. CDR3 size: 12 residues. Germline V gives CDR1 MNHEY, CDR2 SVGAGI. For the CDR3, the DNA is TGTGCCAGCAGTTACGGCACCGGGGAGCTGTTTTTT. Its translation is CASSYGTGELFF.

The chain joins TRBV7-3 to TRBJ2-1, with 12 bases fitting TRBD2. V was pared by 3 bases and J by 5 bases, with 5 bases of the junction left unmatched. The CDR3 is 16 residues long. Germline V gene sequence: CDR1 SGHTA, CDR2 FQGTGA. The CDR3 coding sequence is TGTGCCAGCAGCTTCTCTGGACTAGCGGGGAACAATGAGCAGTTCTTC. Translation gives CASSFSGLAGNNEQFF.

This clone has only one observation. The chain uses TRBV5-1 and TRBJ2-5, with 14 positions matching TRBD2. Per the germline V gene, CDR1 is SGHRS and CDR2 is YFSETQ. V was pared by 4 bases and J by 4 bases, with 3 bases of the junction left unmatched. This CDR3 is built from 15 residues. The CDR3 DNA reads TGCGCCAGCAGCGAAGGGACTAGCGGGAGAGAGACCCAGTACTTC. As protein: CASSEGTSGRETQYF.

This chain connects TRBV11-2 to TRBJ2-1; D remains unclear. The CDR3 loop spans 13 amino acids. V shed 3 bases and J shed 8 bases, with 11 bases lying between them. Germline V gene data show CDR1 as SGHAT and CDR2 as FQNNGV. The CDR3 DNA reads TGTGCCAGCAGCTTGCTAGGGTGGGATGAGCAGTTCTTC. Translated: CASSLLGWDEQFF.

The chain carries TRBV14 and TRBJ1-1; D is perhaps TRBD1 (6 bases). This CDR3 has 13 amino acids. The V and J ends lost 1 base and 5 bases respectively, with 8 bases between them. Per the germline V gene, CDR1 is SGHDN and CDR2 is FVKESK. The CDR3 protein is CASSQAQGTEAFF. CDR3 bases: TGTGCCAGCAGCCAAGCCCAGGGGACTGAAGCTTTCTTT. Drawing the rest from reference TRBV14 and TRBJ1-1, the complete variable domain is EAGVTQFPSHSVIEKGQTVTLRCDPISGHDNLYWYRRVMGKEIKFLLHFVKESKQDESGMPNNRFLAERTGGTYSTLKVQPAELEDSGVYFCASSQAQGTEAFFGQGTRLTVV.

The V gene is TRBV25-1, the J gene TRBJ2-5; D is perhaps TRBD1 (6 bases). This CDR3 contains 14 residues. Germline lookup yields CDR1 MGHDK and CDR2 SYGVNS. Trimming shortened V by 3 bases and J by 2 bases, and 10 bases separated the two germline ends. The CDR3, as DNA: TGTGCCAGCAGTGACTACAGGGAACAAGAGACCCAGTACTTC. The encoded protein is CASSDYREQETQYF.

The chain joins TRBV7-3 to TRBJ1-1; unclear D gene. The CDR3 runs to 14 residues. The germline V gene has CDR1 SGHTA and CDR2 FQGTGA. With 6 bases removed from V and 6 bases from J, the gap between germline ends came to 17 bases. For the CDR3, the DNA is TGTGCCAGCAGGTCAGACCCAACCGTGGCTGAAGCTTTCTTT. The encoded protein is CASRSDPTVAEAFF.

This sequence joins TRBV5-1 and TRBJ1-1, with D unclear. Between the trimmed V and J ends, which lost 1 base and 11 bases, there was a span of 24 bases. The CDR3 consists of 16 residues. Looked up from germline, CDR1 is SGHRS and CDR2 is YFSETQ. The CDR3: CASSLSSTLLSREAFF. The CDR3 DNA reads as TGCGCCAGCAGCTTGAGTTCCACTCTTCTTAGCCGGGAGGCTTTCTTT.

V is TRBV7-9 and J is TRBJ1-2; 7 bases match TRBD1. The germline gives CDR1 SEHNR, CDR2 FQNEAQ (reference sequence). CDR3 length equals 15 residues. The V segment lost 0 bases and the J segment 8 bases; nucleotides outside the gene matches: 9. The CDR3 bases are TGTGCCAGCAGCTTAGCGCACGAGGGGGCAAGGGGCTACACCTTC. It encodes CASSLAHEGARGYTF.

This clone was seen a single time. This chain joins TRBV4-1 and TRBJ2-3, with D tentatively TRBD2 (5 bases). CDR1 and CDR2 (germline): MGHRA, YSYEKL. The CDR3 is made up of 15 amino acids. Trimming removed 4 bases from V and 3 bases from J, with 14 bases in between. In DNA form, the CDR3 reads TGCGCCAGCAGCCCTGGGCCGAGGGAGACAGATACGCAGTATTTT. This translates into CASSPGPRETDTQYF.

The gene calls are TRBV2 and TRBJ1-1, with D tentatively TRBD1 (5 bases). There are 14 residues in the CDR3. Trimming removed 6 bases from V and 6 bases from J, with 17 bases in between. Germline assignment: CDR1 SNHLY and CDR2 FYNNEI. The DNA of the CDR3 is TGTGCCAGCAGCTCCCCCGGTTGGGGACCTGAAGCTTTCTTT. Translating it yields CASSSPGWGPEAFF.

V usage is TRBV15 and J usage is TRBJ1-3, with D possibly TRBD1 on 5 matching bases. The CDR3 runs 15 residues. The V end was cut by 1 base, the J end by 2 bases, with 9 bases between. CDR1 is LNHNV and CDR2 is YYDKDF in the germline V gene (reference sequence). The CDR3 reads CATSRVDSTGNTIYF. The CDR3 DNA follows: TGTGCCACCAGCAGAGTTGACAGCACTGGAAACACCATATATTTT.

This clone came up once. V gene TRBV2 combines with J gene TRBJ1-5; TRBD1 agrees at 9 bases. Germline trimming cut 4 bases from V and 6 bases from J; bases unmatched to any gene: 10. The CDR3 covers 16 residues. CDR1 is SNHLY, CDR2 FYNNEI, per germline. CDR3 DNA: TGTGCCAGCAGTGGGTCGGGGGACAGGGTCATTCAGCCCCAGCATTTT. Its protein product is CASSGSGDRVIQPQHF.